These 21 T cell receptor beta chains originate from one sample sequenced in a study of early T cells in non-severe SARS-CoV-2 infection. TCRdb passed the 5' RACE reads through MiXCR, listing each CDR3 protein once. The sample has about 55,000 distinct CDR3 sequences, less than 15% seen once; the top ten hold about a tenth. The specimen was whole blood, collected at baseline. These receptors came from an adult who was a healthcare worker with PCR-confirmed SARS-CoV-2 infection or an uninfected control (not recorded which).

The rearrangement links TRBV2 to TRBJ2-7; TRBD1 matches at 11 bases. Trimming took 6 bases from V and 2 from J; bases not matched to a gene: 6. Germline V gene data show CDR1 as SNHLY and CDR2 as FYNNEI. This CDR3 region has 15 residues. The CDR3: CASRGDRGIAYEQYF. For the CDR3, the DNA is TGTGCCAGCAGGGGGGACAGGGGGATTGCCTACGAGCAGTACTTC.

The chain employs TRBV6-2 or TRBV6-3 and TRBJ2-7; D gene uncertain. The CDR3 is 14 residues long. Trimming cost V 2 bases and J 3 bases, with 11 bases left between them. CDR1 is MNHEY and CDR2 is SVGEGT in the germline V gene. DNA of the CDR3: TGTGCCAGCAGTTACGCTTTTGTACTCTACGAGCAGTACTTC. This translates into CASSYAFVLYEQYF.

This chain links TRBV27 with TRBJ1-5; D is uncertain. V was cut by 8 bases and J by 8 bases, with 7 bases left in between. Germline CDR1 is MNHEY and CDR2 is SMNVEV (reference sequence). The CDR3 consists of 10 residues. In DNA form, the CDR3 reads TGTGCCAGCGGTTATGAGCCCCAGCATTTT. Its translation: CASGYEPQHF.

The gene calls are TRBV12-3 or TRBV12-4 and TRBJ2-1; TRBD2 aligns across 7 bases. V lost 1 base to trimming and J lost 8 bases; unmatched junction nucleotides: 5. The CDR3 consists of 14 residues. The CDR3 DNA sequence: TGTGCCAGCAGTTTAGGACTAGCTAGAGATGAGCAGTTCTTC. Translated: CASSLGLARDEQFF.

This clonotype was counted a few times. V usage is TRBV12-3 or TRBV12-4 and J usage is TRBJ1-5; D is possibly TRBD1 (5 bases). This CDR3 has 13 amino acids. V was trimmed by 1 base and J by 11 bases, leaving 12 bases between them. The CDR3 is CASSLGQSVTQHF. The CDR3 coding sequence is TGTGCCAGCAGTTTAGGACAGTCGGTGACCCAGCATTTT.

V usage is TRBV7-8 and J usage is TRBJ1-5; maybe TRBD1 (6 bases). The V gene's germline CDR1 is SGHVS and CDR2 FQNEAQ. V was pared by 0 bases and J by 9 bases, with 15 bases between. The CDR3 is made up of 15 amino acids. As DNA, the CDR3 is TGTGCCAGCAGCTTAGCTGATAAGGGGGGAGGGCCCCAGCATTTT. It encodes CASSLADKGGGPQHF.

The chain combines TRBV5-1 with TRBJ2-3, with D maybe TRBD1 (7 bases). In germline, CDR1 is SGHRS, CDR2 YFSETQ. V was trimmed by 4 bases and J by 3 bases, leaving 18 bases between them. CDR3 length: 16 amino acids. The CDR3: CASSLQGRGMTDTQYF. The CDR3 nucleotides read TGCGCCAGCAGCCTACAGGGGCGCGGGATGACAGATACGCAGTATTTT.

This clonotype was found a few times. The chain combines TRBV5-1 with TRBJ2-7; TRBD1 agrees at 9 bases. The germline gives CDR1 SGHRS, CDR2 YFSETQ. This CDR3 is 16 amino acids long. With 4 bases clipped from V and 0 bases from J, the junction kept 8 bases outside the gene matches. CDR3 in amino acids: CASSPNRDRASYEQYF. Here the CDR3 DNA reads TGCGCCAGCAGCCCCAACCGGGACAGGGCCTCCTACGAGCAGTACTTC.

The chain employs TRBV27 and TRBJ2-7; D not certain. The germline V and J ends were trimmed by 2 bases and 5 bases, with 13 bases remaining between them. The germline gives CDR1 MNHEY, CDR2 SMNVEV (reference sequence). This CDR3 is built from 14 residues. This CDR3 reads CASSLRRSRNEQYF. The CDR3 DNA follows: TGTGCCAGCAGTTTACGAAGGAGTCGTAACGAGCAGTACTTC.

This clonotype came up a few times. This rearrangement joins TRBV4-3 to TRBJ2-7, with D uncertain. Germline values: CDR1 LGHNA, CDR2 YSLEER. The V and J ends lost 1 base and 2 bases respectively, with 12 bases between them. CDR3 length equals 15 residues. The CDR3 DNA follows: TGCGCCAGCAGCCAAGGGGTGACGGAAACCTACGAGCAGTACTTC. It is translated as CASSQGVTETYEQYF.

This clonotype was counted a few times. The genes are TRBV30 and TRBJ2-1, with 8 bases fitting TRBD1. Per the germline V gene, CDR1 is GTSNPN and CDR2 is SVGIG (reference sequence). CDR3 length equals 13 residues. In DNA, the CDR3 is TGTGCAAAAGGACAGGGAGTATTCAATGAGCAGTTCTTC. It encodes CAKGQGVFNEQFF.

In this sample, this clonotype turned up a few times. The chain is built from TRBV5-1 and TRBJ1-4, with 7 bases lining up with TRBD1. Germline V CDR1 and CDR2: SGHRS, YFSETQ. J was trimmed by 6 bases and V by 0 bases; bases with no gene match: 8. The CDR3 runs 16 residues. CDR3 sequence reads: CASSLDLTGIDEKLFF. The CDR3 nucleotides are TGCGCCAGCAGCTTGGACCTGACAGGGATCGATGAAAAACTGTTTTTT.

This clonotype has a count of ten or more. Here the CDR3 reads CASSGGSQPQHF. In nucleotides, the CDR3 is TGCGCCAGTTCGGGGGGCAGTCAGCCCCAGCATTTT. The chain uses TRBV10-2 and TRBJ1-5, with D possibly matching TRBD1 (6 bases). CDR1 and CDR2 (germline): WSHSY, SAAADI. This CDR3 is 12 amino acids long. The V end lost 9 bases, the J end lost 6 bases, and 12 bases lay between the germline ends.

This clonotype was detected ten times or more. The chain carries TRBV6-6 and TRBJ2-7; 8 bases agree with TRBD2. In germline, CDR1 is MNHNY, CDR2 SVGAGI (reference sequence). The V and J ends lost 4 bases and 3 bases, in that order; junction bases with no gene match: 8. The CDR3 consists of 15 residues. This chain's CDR3 is CASSSRGAGDYEQYF. In DNA form, the CDR3 reads TGTGCCAGCAGTTCGCGGGGAGCGGGAGACTACGAGCAGTACTTC.

The chain uses TRBV11-2 and TRBJ2-5; D is undetermined. V gave up 1 base and J gave up 4 bases, with 10 bases separating them. Germline assignment: CDR1 SGHAT and CDR2 FQNNGV. This CDR3 region has 14 residues. CDR3 protein: CASSLVSGLETQYF. CDR3 coding DNA: TGTGCCAGCAGCTTAGTGTCGGGTTTAGAGACCCAGTACTTC.

This clonotype was seen more than once but under ten times. This chain uses TRBV5-6 with TRBJ1-6; tentative D call: TRBD1 (6 bases). V was shortened by 0 bases and J by 9 bases, with 16 bases between the two germline ends. Germline V gene lookup returns CDR1 SGHDT and CDR2 YYEEEE. The CDR3 totals 16 residues. The CDR3, as DNA: TGTGCCAGCAGCTTGGCCGGTGGTCAGGGGAGTTCACCCCTCCACTTT. It translates to CASSLAGGQGSSPLHF.

This clonotype was counted only a few times. V usage is TRBV9 and J usage is TRBJ2-7; D is possibly TRBD1 or TRBD2 (5 bases each). The CDR3 covers 14 residues. Germline V lookup: CDR1 SGDLS, CDR2 YYNGEE. V dropped 3 bases and J dropped 2 bases, with 12 bases sitting between them. CDR3 amino acids: CASSGRDLTYEQYF. For the CDR3, the DNA is TGTGCCAGCAGCGGCCGGGACCTTACCTACGAGCAGTACTTC.

The chain employs TRBV5-1 and TRBJ2-5; 8 positions agree with TRBD2. Germline V gene data show CDR1 as SGHRS and CDR2 as YFSETQ. With V trimmed by 2 bases and J by 1 base, 4 bases remained unmatched. This CDR3 spans 15 amino acids. The CDR3 DNA is TGCGCCAGCAGCTTTCTAGCGGGCGGCCAAGAGACCCAGTACTTC. Translating gives CASSFLAGGQETQYF.

V usage is TRBV7-6 and J usage is TRBJ2-3, with TRBD1 matching 8 bases. CDR3 size: 13 residues. Germline-derived CDR1 and CDR2 are SGHVS and FNYEAQ. The V and J ends lost 5 bases and 9 bases, in that order; junction bases with no gene match: 7. CDR3 protein: CASSRDRLKTQYF. CDR3 nucleotides: TGTGCCAGCAGCCGGGACAGGTTAAAAACGCAGTATTTT.

J is TRBJ2-1 and V is TRBV20-1; D unresolved. The V gene lost 2 bases and the J gene lost 0 bases, with 11 bases spanning the gap. This CDR3 has 15 amino acids. CDR1 and CDR2 from the germline V gene are DFQATT and SNEGSKA (reference sequence). In nucleotides, the CDR3 is TGCAGTGCTAGAATAGCCTTGGCCTCCTACAATGAGCAGTTCTTC. This translates into CSARIALASYNEQFF.

This clonotype was seen ten or more times. This chain links TRBV6-5 with TRBJ2-7, with D possibly matching TRBD2 (6 bases). Germline V lookup: CDR1 MNHEY, CDR2 SVGAGI. CDR3 length: 15 residues. V was cut by 3 bases and J by 2 bases, with 14 bases left in between. The CDR3: CASSYGLAAAYEQYF. The CDR3 bases are TGTGCCAGCAGTTATGGGTTAGCGGCCGCCTACGAGCAGTACTTC.